This entry is about one T cell receptor (beta chain). This entry belongs to a study of blood T cell repertoires in COVID-19. Between the trimmed V and J ends, which lost 2 bases and 3 bases, there was a span of 13 bases. The germline gives CDR1 MNHEY, CDR2 SVGAGI. This CDR3 has 15 residues. Sequencing was performed with immunoSEQ multiplex PCR; in TCRdb, only in-frame clones are kept and a portion is missing. The sample holds around 140,000 clones, about 86% seen once. Sequencing was performed on PBMCs or T cells enriched from blood (not recorded which). J is TRBJ1-1 and V is TRBV6-5; D unresolved. The sequence came from a man aged 35 to 55 with acute COVID-19. CDR3 protein: CASSYEVRSHTEAFF. CDR3 bases: TGTGCCAGCAGTTACGAGGTTAGGTCCCACACTGAAGCTTTCTTT.